This T cell receptor (beta chain) was obtained from a study of blood T cell repertoires in COVID-19. Whole-study context: Acute and convalescent COVID-19 samples came from the United States, Italy and Spain. T cells, B-cell-depleted T cells, or PBMCs provided the cDNA or gDNA that served as material.

Sequenced by immunoSEQ multiplex PCR; TCRdb stores in-frame clones only, minus some. The table shows 250,000 to 350,000 clones, with more than 80% occurring only once. Germline CDR1 reads SQVTM; CDR2 reads ANQGSEA. The CDR3 sequence is 13 residues long. J gave up 4 bases and V 5 bases, and 4 bases lay outside the gene matches. The chain recombines TRBV29-1 with TRBJ2-1, with TRBD2 matching 8 bases. The sequenced sample was peripheral blood. The source is a woman aged 30 to 39 with active or convalescent COVID-19. CDR3 sequence reads: CSVWTSLYNEQFF. The CDR3, as DNA: TGCAGCGTTTGGACTAGCCTATACAATGAGCAGTTCTTC.